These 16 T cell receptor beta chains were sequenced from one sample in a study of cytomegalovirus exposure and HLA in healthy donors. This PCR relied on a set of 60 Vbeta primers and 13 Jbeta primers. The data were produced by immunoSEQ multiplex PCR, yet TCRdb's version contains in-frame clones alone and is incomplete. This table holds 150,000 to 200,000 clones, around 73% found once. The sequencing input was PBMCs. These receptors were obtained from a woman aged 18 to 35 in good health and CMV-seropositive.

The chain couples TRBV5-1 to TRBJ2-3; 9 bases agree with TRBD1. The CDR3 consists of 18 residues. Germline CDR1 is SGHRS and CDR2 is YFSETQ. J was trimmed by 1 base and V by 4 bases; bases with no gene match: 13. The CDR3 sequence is CASSATGQGASRTDTQYF. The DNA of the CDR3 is TGCGCCAGCAGCGCTACGGGACAGGGAGCGTCTCGCACAGATACGCAGTATTTT.

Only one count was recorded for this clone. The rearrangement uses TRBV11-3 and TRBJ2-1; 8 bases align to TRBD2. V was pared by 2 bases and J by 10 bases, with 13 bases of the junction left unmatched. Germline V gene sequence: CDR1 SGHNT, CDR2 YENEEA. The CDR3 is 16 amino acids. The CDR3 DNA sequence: TGTGCCAGCAGCTTAAAGTGGCCGGGGCTAGCGGGCGAGCAGTTCTTC. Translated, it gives CASSLKWPGLAGEQFF.

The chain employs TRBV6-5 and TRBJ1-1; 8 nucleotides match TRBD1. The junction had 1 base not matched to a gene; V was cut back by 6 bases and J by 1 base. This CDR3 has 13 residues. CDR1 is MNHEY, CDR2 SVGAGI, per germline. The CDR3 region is CASRDRANTEAFF. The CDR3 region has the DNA TGTGCCAGCAGGGACAGGGCGAACACTGAAGCTTTCTTT.

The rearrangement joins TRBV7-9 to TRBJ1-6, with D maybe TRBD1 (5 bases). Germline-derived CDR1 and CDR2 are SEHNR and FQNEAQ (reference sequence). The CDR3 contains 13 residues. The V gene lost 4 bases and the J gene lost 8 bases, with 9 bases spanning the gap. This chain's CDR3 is CASSYGADSPLHF. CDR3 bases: TGTGCCAGCAGCTATGGGGCGGATTCACCCCTCCACTTT. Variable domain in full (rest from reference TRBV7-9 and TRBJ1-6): DTGVSQNPRHKITKRGQNVTFRCDPISEHNRLYWYRQTLGQGPEFLTYFQNEAQLEKSRLLSDRFSAERPKGSFSTLEIQRTEQGDSAMYLCASSYGADSPLHFGNGTRLTVT.

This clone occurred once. The CDR3, as DNA: TGCGCCAGCAGCCAAGATGGACGGCAGGGCTACGAGCAGTACTTC. Translated: CASSQDGRQGYEQYF. This chain uses TRBV4-3 with TRBJ2-7, with a tentative D call TRBD1 (5 bases). Germline assignment: CDR1 LGHNA and CDR2 YSLEER. With 0 bases removed from V and 3 bases from J, the gap between germline ends came to 12 bases. CDR3 length equals 15 residues.

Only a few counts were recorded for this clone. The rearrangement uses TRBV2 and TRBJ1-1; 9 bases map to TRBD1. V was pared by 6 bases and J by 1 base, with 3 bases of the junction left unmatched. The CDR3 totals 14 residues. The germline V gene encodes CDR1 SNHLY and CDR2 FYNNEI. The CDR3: CASRKDRGNTEAFF. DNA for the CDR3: TGTGCCAGCAGAAAGGACAGGGGGAACACTGAAGCTTTCTTT.

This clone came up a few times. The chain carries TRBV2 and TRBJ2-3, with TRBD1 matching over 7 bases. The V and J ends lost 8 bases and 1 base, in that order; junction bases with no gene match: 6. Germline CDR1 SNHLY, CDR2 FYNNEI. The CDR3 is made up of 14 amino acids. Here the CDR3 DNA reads TGTGCCAGCCTTCCCGGGACAGGCACAGATACGCAGTATTTT. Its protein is CASLPGTGTDTQYF.

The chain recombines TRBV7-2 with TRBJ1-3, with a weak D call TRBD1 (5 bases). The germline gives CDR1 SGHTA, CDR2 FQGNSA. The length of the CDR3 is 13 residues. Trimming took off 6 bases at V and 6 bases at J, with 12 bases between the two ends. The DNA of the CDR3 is TGTGCCAGCAGTTTGGCCAGGGAAAACACCATATATTTT. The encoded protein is CASSLARENTIYF.

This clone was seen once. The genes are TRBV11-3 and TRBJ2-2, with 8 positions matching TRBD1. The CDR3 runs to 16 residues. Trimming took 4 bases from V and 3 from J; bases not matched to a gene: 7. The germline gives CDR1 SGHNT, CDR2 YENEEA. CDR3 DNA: TGTGCCAGCAGCTCGTTGGACAGGGATGACACCGGGGAGCTGTTTTTT. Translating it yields CASSSLDRDDTGELFF.

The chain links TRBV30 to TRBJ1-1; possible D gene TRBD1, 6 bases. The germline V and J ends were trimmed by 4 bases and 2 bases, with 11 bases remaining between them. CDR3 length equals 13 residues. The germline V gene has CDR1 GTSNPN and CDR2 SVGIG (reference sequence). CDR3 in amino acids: CAWKIRGNTEAFF. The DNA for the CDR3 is TGTGCCTGGAAAATCAGGGGAAACACTGAAGCTTTCTTT.

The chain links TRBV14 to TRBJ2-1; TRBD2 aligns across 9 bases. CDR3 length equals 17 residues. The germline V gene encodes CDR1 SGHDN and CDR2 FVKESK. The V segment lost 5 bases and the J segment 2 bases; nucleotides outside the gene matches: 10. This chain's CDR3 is CASSKGVAGETYNEQFF. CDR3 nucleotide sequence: TGTGCCAGCAGCAAAGGGGTAGCGGGGGAAACCTACAATGAGCAGTTCTTC.

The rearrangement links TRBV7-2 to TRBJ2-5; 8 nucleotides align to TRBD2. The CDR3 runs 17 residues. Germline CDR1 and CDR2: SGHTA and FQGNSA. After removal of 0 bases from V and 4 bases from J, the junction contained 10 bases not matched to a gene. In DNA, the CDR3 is TGTGCCAGCAGCTTAGCGTCGGCGGGGGGCTACAGAGAGACCCAGTACTTC. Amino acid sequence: CASSLASAGGYRETQYF.

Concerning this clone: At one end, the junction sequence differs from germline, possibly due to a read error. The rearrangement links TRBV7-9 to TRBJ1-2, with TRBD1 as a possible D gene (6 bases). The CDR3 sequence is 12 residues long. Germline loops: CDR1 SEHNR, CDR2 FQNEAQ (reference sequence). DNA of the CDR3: TGTTCCAGCAGCCAGGACAGCTATGGCTACACCTTC. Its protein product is CSSSQDSYGYTF.

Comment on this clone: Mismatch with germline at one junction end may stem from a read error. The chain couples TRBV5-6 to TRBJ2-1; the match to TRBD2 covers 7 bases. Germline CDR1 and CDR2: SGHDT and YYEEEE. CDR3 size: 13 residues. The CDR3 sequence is CARSLGTIHEQFF. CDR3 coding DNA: TGTGCCAGAAGCTTGGGGACTATCCATGAGCAGTTCTTC.

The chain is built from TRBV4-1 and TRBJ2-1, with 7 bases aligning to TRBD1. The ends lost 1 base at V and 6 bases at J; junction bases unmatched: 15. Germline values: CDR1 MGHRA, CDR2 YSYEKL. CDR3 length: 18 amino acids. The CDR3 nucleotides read TGCGCCAGCAGCCAAGGAGGTGGGGGACAGTTCTTTTTCAATGAGCAGTTCTTC. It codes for CASSQGGGGQFFFNEQFF.

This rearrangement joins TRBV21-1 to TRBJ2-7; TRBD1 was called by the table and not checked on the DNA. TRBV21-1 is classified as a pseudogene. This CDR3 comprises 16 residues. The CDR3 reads CASIVNLRDSLYEQYF. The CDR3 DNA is TGTGCCAGCATCGTCAACCTAAGGGACAGCCTCTACGAGCAGTACTTC.